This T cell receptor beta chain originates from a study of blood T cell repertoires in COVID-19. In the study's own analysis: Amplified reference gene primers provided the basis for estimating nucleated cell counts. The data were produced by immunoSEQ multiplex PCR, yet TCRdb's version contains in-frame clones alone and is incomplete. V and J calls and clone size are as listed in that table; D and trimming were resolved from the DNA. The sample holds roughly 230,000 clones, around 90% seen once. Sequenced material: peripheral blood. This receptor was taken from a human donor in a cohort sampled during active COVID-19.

The CDR3 DNA is TGTGCCAGCAGCCAGACGGAGGGTTCACCCCTCCACTTT. It encodes CASSQTEGSPLHF. The J gene is TRBJ1-6, the V gene TRBV7-6; D is unclear. The CDR3 loop spans 13 amino acids. Trimming cost V 5 bases and J 9 bases, with 11 bases left between them. Germline V gene data show CDR1 as SGHVS and CDR2 as FNYEAQ. The variable domain in full, with the rest retrieved from reference TRBV7-6 and TRBJ1-6, is GAGVSQSPRYKVTKRGQDVALRCDPISGHVSLYWYRQALGQGPEFLTYFNYEAQQDKSGLPNDRFSAERPEGSISTLTIQRTEQRDSAMYRCASSQTEGSPLHFGNGTRLTVT.